The sequence of this T cell receptor (beta chain) was determined in a study of T cells in Graves' hyperthyroidism and ophthalmopathy. Study-level background: It was at initial diagnosis, before any treatment, that peripheral blood was collected. Whole-study findings and limits: In simple terms, a model built on 13 V-J features told ophthalmopathy apart from stable hyperthyroidism.

The study collected blood at first hyperthyroidism diagnosis, before any ophthalmopathy symptoms arose. This clonotype has more than one count but fewer than ten. No antigen is known for it. Amplified TCR beta CDR3 regions came from RNA transcripts. TCR CDR3 regions were first amplified by RT-PCR with HTBI primers. TCRdb reprocessed the multiplex PCR reads with MiXCR, giving one entry per CDR3 protein. The table includes 350,000 to 450,000 distinct CDR3 sequences, about a sixth detected once. This receptor was taken from a young woman with Graves' hyperthyroidism that later progressed to Graves' ophthalmopathy. Sequencing was performed on blood.

CDR3 in amino acids: CSASEPNREWANEQFF. Written as DNA, the CDR3 is TGCAGTGCTAGTGAGCCGAACAGGGAGTGGGCCAATGAGCAGTTCTTC. The genes are TRBV20-1 and TRBJ2-1, with D perhaps TRBD1 (6 bases). The germline V gene has CDR1 DFQATT and CDR2 SNEGSKA (reference sequence). The CDR3 covers 16 residues. The germline V and J ends were trimmed by 3 bases and 6 bases, with 21 bases remaining between them.